Listed here are 15 T cell receptor beta chains from one sample, sequenced in a study of T-cell reconstitution after alpha-beta-depleted transplantation in children. TCRbeta library preparation incorporated unique molecular identifiers. TCRdb re-called the PCR reads through MiXCR, storing one row per CDR3 protein. The table lists approximately 510,000 distinct CDR3 sequences, approximately 16% of them singletons. The sequences come from PBMCs from the stem cell graft donor, collected from the stem cell graft. The receptor set was obtained from a human donor who donated a stem cell graft to a child with acute lymphoblastic leukemia.

This chain joins TRBV12-3 or TRBV12-4 and TRBJ2-2, with 9 positions matching TRBD2. V shed 7 bases, J shed 1 base, and the junction held 7 bases outside the gene matches. The CDR3 totals 16 residues. The CDR3 sequence: CASTRSSGGNTGELFF. For the CDR3, the DNA is TGTGCCAGCACAAGGAGTAGCGGGGGGAACACCGGGGAGCTGTTTTTT.

V is TRBV20-1 and J is TRBJ2-2; D gene uncertain. Trimming shortened V by 6 bases and J by 4 bases, and 15 bases separated the two germline ends. This CDR3 contains 14 residues. Germline V gene sequence: CDR1 DFQATT, CDR2 SNEGSKA (reference sequence). CDR3: CSAPPFGCTGELFF. The CDR3 nucleotides read TGCAGTGCCCCTCCTTTTGGGTGCACCGGGGAGCTGTTTTTT.

This chain connects TRBV18 to TRBJ2-7; TRBD1 aligns across 12 bases. Trimming at V came to 4 bases and at J to 6 bases, leaving 10 bases not matched to a gene. CDR3 length: 16 amino acids. In germline, CDR1 is KGHSH, CDR2 LQKENI. In nucleotides, the CDR3 is TGTGCCAGCTCACTCCAACCCGGGACAGGGGGCGTCGAGCAGTACTTC. Translating it yields CASSLQPGTGGVEQYF.

This clonotype has a handful of counts. V and J are TRBV28 and TRBJ1-2; maybe TRBD1 (6 bases). In germline, CDR1 is MDHEN, CDR2 SYDVKM. V was trimmed by 6 bases and J by 0 bases, leaving 8 bases between them. The CDR3 totals 13 residues. DNA of the CDR3: TGTGCCAGCAGGCAGGGGCCTAACTATGGCTACACCTTC. Protein sequence: CASRQGPNYGYTF.

The chain carries TRBV12-3 or TRBV12-4 and TRBJ2-1, with D perhaps matching TRBD1 (5 bases). The CDR3 covers 12 residues. Trimming pared 7 bases from V and 7 bases from J, leaving 11 bases between. DNA for the CDR3: TGTGCCAGCACTCGCCAGGGTAATGAGCAGTTCTTC. Translation gives CASTRQGNEQFF.

This clonotype turned up a few times. This sequence joins TRBV13 and TRBJ1-2; a weak D match, TRBD1 (6 bases). The CDR3 has 15 residues. Deletions cut 4 bases from V and 3 bases from J, with 15 bases between. CDR1 is PRHDT, CDR2 FYEKMQ, per germline (reference sequence). CDR3 in DNA: TGTGCCAGCAGCTCAGGACAGACAGTTCACTATGGCTACACCTTC. Its translation is CASSSGQTVHYGYTF. The entire variable domain, with the rest obtained from reference TRBV13 and TRBJ1-2, is as follows: AAGVIQSPRHLIKEKRETATLKCYPIPRHDTVYWYQQGPGQDPQFLISFYEKMQSDKGSIPDRFSAQQFSDYHSELNMSSLELGDSALYFCASSSGQTVHYGYTFGSGTRLTVV.

This chain connects TRBV5-5 to TRBJ2-7; D gene unclear. CDR3 length equals 13 residues. Germline values: CDR1 SGHKS, CDR2 YYEKEE (reference sequence). V lost 0 bases to trimming and J lost 4 bases, with 8 bases between them. The CDR3 is CASSLGDLYEQYF. The CDR3, as DNA: TGTGCCAGCAGCTTGGGCGATCTATACGAGCAGTACTTC.

The chain joins TRBV12-2 to TRBJ2-1; the table's TRBD2 call for D was not verified on the DNA. TRBV12-2 corresponds to a pseudogene. The CDR3 sequence is 18 residues long. The CDR3: CASRLVVFPAHSYNEQFF. DNA of the CDR3: TGTGCAAGTCGCTTAGTAGTGTTTCCCGCCCACTCCTACAATGAGCAGTTCTTC.

The V and J genes are TRBV6-1 and TRBJ2-7, with D possibly being TRBD2 (5 bases). This CDR3 has 14 amino acids. With 7 bases removed from V and 7 bases from J, the gap between germline ends came to 20 bases. The germline gives CDR1 MNHNS, CDR2 SASEGT. The CDR3 here is CASIIGESTGEQYF. CDR3 sequence (DNA): TGTGCCAGCATAATCGGGGAAAGTACGGGTGAGCAGTACTTC.

In its sample, this clonotype was seen a few times. This chain connects TRBV20-1 to TRBJ2-2; D tentatively reads TRBD1 or TRBD2 (5 bases each). V shed 6 bases and J shed 3 bases, with 14 bases lying between them. The CDR3 covers 14 residues. The germline V gene has CDR1 DFQATT and CDR2 SNEGSKA (reference sequence). The CDR3 nucleotides read TGCAGTGCCGGGACGAAGGGGTACACCGGGGAGCTGTTTTTT. Residues: CSAGTKGYTGELFF.

The rearrangement links TRBV5-5 to TRBJ2-3; perhaps TRBD1 as D (5 bases). V was trimmed by 7 bases and J by 5 bases, leaving 11 bases between them. The germline gives CDR1 SGHKS, CDR2 YYEKEE (reference sequence). CDR3 size: 12 residues. In nucleotides, the CDR3 is TGTGCCAGCTTGGGGCAAGGAGATACGCAGTATTTT. It encodes CASLGQGDTQYF.

This clonotype was counted between two and nine times. The V and J genes are TRBV12-3 or TRBV12-4 and TRBJ1-5; D is ambiguous. CDR3 size: 14 residues. With 3 bases removed from V and 0 bases from J, the gap between germline ends came to 6 bases. The CDR3 bases are TGTGCCAGCAGTTTCACCCTTAGCAATCAGCCCCAGCATTTT. Translating gives CASSFTLSNQPQHF.

There are many counts of this clonotype. The V and J genes are TRBV5-1 and TRBJ1-1, with D perhaps TRBD1 (6 bases). Germline assignment: CDR1 SGHRS and CDR2 YFSETQ. The CDR3 is made up of 16 amino acids. V lost 1 base to trimming and J lost 3 bases, with 16 bases between them. The CDR3 loop is CASSLSLVQGYTEAFF. As DNA, the CDR3 is TGCGCCAGCAGCTTGTCTTTGGTACAGGGCTACACTGAAGCTTTCTTT.

This clonotype has more than one count but fewer than ten. The V gene is TRBV6-5, the J gene TRBJ1-2; the match to TRBD1 covers 8 bases. J gave up 8 bases and V 0 bases, and 2 bases lay outside the gene matches. Germline V lookup: CDR1 MNHEY, CDR2 SVGAGI. CDR3 size: 13 residues. CDR3 sequence reads: CASSYSPGGGYTF. CDR3 DNA: TGTGCCAGCAGTTACTCTCCAGGGGGCGGCTACACCTTC.

A few counts support this clonotype. This chain links TRBV7-3 with TRBJ2-1; tentatively, D is TRBD1 (5 bases). The CDR3 contains 15 residues. V dropped 3 bases and J dropped 9 bases, with 18 bases sitting between them. Germline CDR1 reads SGHTA; CDR2 reads FQGTGA. The CDR3 protein is CASSFQGRSSSEQFF. In DNA, the CDR3 is TGTGCCAGCAGCTTTCAGGGTCGCTCGTCCAGTGAGCAGTTCTTC.